This paragraph reports one T cell receptor beta chain. These data belong to a study of blood T cell repertoires in COVID-19. Turning to the study itself: The cDNA or gDNA used as material had been derived from T cells, B-cell-depleted T cells, or PBMCs.

With 1 base removed from V and 0 bases from J, the gap between germline ends came to 17 bases. The CDR3 is made up of 18 amino acids. Germline CDR1 SGHKS, CDR2 YYEKEE (reference sequence). Clones were read by immunoSEQ multiplex PCR, and TCRdb kept only the in-frame ones, dropping some. The sample contains 150,000 or so clones, 82% of which appear only once. The sequencing input was peripheral blood. The clonotype comes from a human donor with acute or convalescent COVID-19. The donor label of this sample is uncertain. V gene TRBV5-5 combines with J gene TRBJ1-5; the D gene is possibly TRBD1 (5 bases). DNA of the CDR3: TGTGCCAGCAGCTTGCGACAGCTCGGAGCGAATAGCAATCAGCCCCAGCATTTT. Translation gives CASSLRQLGANSNQPQHF. The full variable domain, rest sourced from reference TRBV5-5 and TRBJ1-5, is DAGVTQSPTHLIKTRGQQVTLRCSPISGHKSVSWYQQVLGQGPQFIFQYYEKEERGRGNFPDRFSARQFPNYSSELNVNALLLGDSALYLCASSLRQLGANSNQPQHFGDGTRLSIL.